This section outlines one T cell receptor beta chain sequence together with its context. At least ten counts were recorded for this clonotype. Its antigen target is currently unknown. Per-base quality was not reported, and no clone a single base away is much larger than it. The germline V gene (reference sequence) gives CDR1 as MNHEY and CDR2 as SMNVEV. The CDR3, from cysteine to phenylalanine, totals 14 residues. Only the CDR3 DNA is retained, 42 bases long and in frame from the first base. The V end loses 6 bases and the J end loses 4 bases, and a stretch of 15 bases separates them. These data belong to a study of T cells after yellow fever vaccination (dated by TCRdb to 2018 to 2020). For the study in its entirety: The SMART-Seq v4 Ultra Low Input RNA kit was used to prepare libraries from fractions with low cell numbers. Blood was collected at multiple timepoints before and after primary and secondary immunization, and bulk PBMC replicates and cell subsets were isolated. To track T-cell clones before and after primary and booster YFV17D yellow fever vaccination, bulk TCR alpha and beta repertoires were sequenced longitudinally. Two healthy male donors made up the cohort, one aged 18 to 30 years and the other aged 30 to 39 years. Study-level results and caveats: Computational filtering was required because FACS-sorted repertoires could contain abundant contaminating clonotypes from the bulk population. After the booster, most of the clones that had expanded following primary vaccination were detected again (roughly 97% of CD4 and around 87% of CD8), which suggests that memory was broadly maintained. The secondary T-cell response was weaker than the primary response but faster, peaking on day 5 instead of day 15. A small share of clonotypes was detected in both CD4 and CD8 compartments, with the overlap likely arising from convergent recombination. Because only a couple of donors were included in the study, the extent to which the findings can be generalized is limited.

TCR cDNA was synthesized by 5'RACE template switching, through which a universal primer site and unique molecular identifiers were introduced. cDNA synthesis was primed from both the TCR alpha and TCR beta constant segments. Library amplification involved two PCR steps, and the second step added sample barcodes and sequencing adapters. Sequencing of libraries was performed on Illumina HiSeq 2500 (2x100 bp) or NovaSeq (2x150 bp). The authors processed their data as follows. Demultiplexing of reads and collapsing into UMI consensus sequences were performed with MIGEC, and V(D)J alignment was carried out with MiXCR. Using edgeR on replicate PBMC samples, clonotypes were called vaccine-responding if FDR was below 0.01 and the log2 fold change was above 5 up to day 15. Each bulk clonotype received a CD4 or CD8 identity based on whether the sequenced CD4 or CD8 repertoire contained that clonotype at higher abundance. TCRdb cleaned the public reads at Q25 with fastp, built clones with MiXCR and kept in-frame beta chains. Records with the same CDR3 protein are collapsed into one entry carrying the most frequent genes and DNA. None of the V and J calls come from the authors' own analysis; TCRdb made them. This sample lists 500,000 to 650,000 distinct CDR3 sequences; approximately 16% were detected once. Around 16% of the sample is in the top ten clones.

This specimen's treatment or condition label, per the study, means: live attenuated yellow fever vaccine strain. At each blood-draw timepoint, two biological replicates of bulk PBMCs were collected. A standard Ficoll-Paque protocol was used to isolate PBMCs from peripheral blood. TriZol was used to extract RNA from bulk PBMCs, from CD4 and CD8 fractions, and from dextramer-positive and dextramer-negative fractions. The sample consisted of PBMCs, taken less than 6 days after the first yellow fever vaccination. The chain is made from TRBV27 and TRBJ1-2; no D segment can be confidently identified. The receptor was isolated from a man aged 18 to 35 who received the YFV17D yellow fever vaccine. This receptor has the CDR3 CASRPTFDGYGYTF. In nucleotides, the sequence is TGTGCCAGCAGACCGACTTTTGATGGCTATGGCTACACCTTC.